This T cell receptor beta chain was recovered during a study of blood T cell repertoires in COVID-19. At the level of the study: The United States, Italy and Spain provided the acute and convalescent COVID-19 samples. Sources were T cells, B-cell-depleted T cells, or PBMCs; the material itself was cDNA or gDNA.

V dropped 0 bases and J dropped 9; count of bases not matched to a gene: 6. Germline lookup yields CDR1 GTSNPN and CDR2 SVGIG (reference sequence). The CDR3 length is 15 residues. Sequenced by immunoSEQ multiplex PCR; TCRdb stores in-frame clones only, minus some. This sample has tens of thousands of clones; over 75% occur once, and the top ten carry approximately 13%. Sample: peripheral blood. The TCR comes from a human donor in a cohort sampled during active COVID-19. The donor label of this sample is uncertain. The chain is built from TRBV30 and TRBJ2-1, with TRBD2 identical over 12 bases. In DNA, the CDR3 is TGTGCCTGGAGTGTAACTAGCGGGGGGTTTTTTGAGCAGTTCTTC. This gives the protein CAWSVTSGGFFEQFF.